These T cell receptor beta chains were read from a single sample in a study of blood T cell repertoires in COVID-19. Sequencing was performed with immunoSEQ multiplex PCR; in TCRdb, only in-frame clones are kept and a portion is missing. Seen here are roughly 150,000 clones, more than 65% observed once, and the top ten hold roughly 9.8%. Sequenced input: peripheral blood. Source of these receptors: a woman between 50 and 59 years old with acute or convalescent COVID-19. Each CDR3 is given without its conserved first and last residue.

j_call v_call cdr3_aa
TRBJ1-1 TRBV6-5 ASSYAGKAEAF
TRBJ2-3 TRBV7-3 ASSLLSGGPDTQY
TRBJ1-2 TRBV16 ASSQSTVGGYT
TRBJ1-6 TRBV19 ASSEDRRSYNSPLH
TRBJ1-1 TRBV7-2 ASSREGDTEAF
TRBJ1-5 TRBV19 ASSETGGQPQH
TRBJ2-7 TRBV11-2 ASSFRPGLAGGLPYEQY
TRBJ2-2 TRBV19 ASSIRGRGLTGELF
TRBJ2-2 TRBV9 ASSVVSWDRVSGELF
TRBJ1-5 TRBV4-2 ASSQDGQGSQPQH
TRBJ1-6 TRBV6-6 ASSYSGGGPLH
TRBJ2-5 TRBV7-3 ASSTSASGVGKTQY
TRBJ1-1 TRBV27 ASTLTARGTEAF
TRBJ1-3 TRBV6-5 ASSRGYSGNTIY
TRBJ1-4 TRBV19 ASRSGGATNEKLF
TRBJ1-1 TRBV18 ATMVPGQGNTEAF
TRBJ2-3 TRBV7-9 ASKESSFVDTQY
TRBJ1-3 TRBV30 ARSGTGNTIY
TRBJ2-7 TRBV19 ASSIGTGTGPVYEQY
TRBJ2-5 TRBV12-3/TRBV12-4 ASSPPRETQY
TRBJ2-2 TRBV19 ASSTGLVKTGELF
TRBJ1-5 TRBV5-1 ASSLGGRAGNQPQH
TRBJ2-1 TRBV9 ASSVAMGQTYNEQF
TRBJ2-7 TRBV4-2 ASSQGPSVGGEQY
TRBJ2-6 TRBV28 AHNRGSGANVLT
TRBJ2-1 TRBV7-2 ASSLGLAAYNEQF
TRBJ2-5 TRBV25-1 ASSEFRAGETQY
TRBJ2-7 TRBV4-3 ASSQDSLVGGSYYEQY
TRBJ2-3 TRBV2 ASTRVVQFTDTQY
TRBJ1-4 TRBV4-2 ASSQVAGQRSNEKLF
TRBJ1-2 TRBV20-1 SASGQGTNYGYT
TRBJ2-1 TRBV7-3 ASSLSGQHEQF
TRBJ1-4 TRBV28 ASGLGGGEEKLF
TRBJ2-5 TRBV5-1 ASSLSGQGPRVGETQY
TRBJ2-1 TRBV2 ASSKEGQGYNEQF
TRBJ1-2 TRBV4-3 ASSQQENRGRDGYT
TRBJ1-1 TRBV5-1 ASSPGVANTEAF
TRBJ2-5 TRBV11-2 ASSIALLAGVSETQY
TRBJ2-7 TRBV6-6 ASSSQGTSYEQY
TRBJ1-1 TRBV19 ASSIAGGNTEAF
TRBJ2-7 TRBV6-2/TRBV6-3 ASSFRVTRATYEQY